The clone carrying this T cell receptor (beta chain) has only a few counts. The antigen is undetermined. The CDR3 loop spans 14 amino acids. V lost 10 bases and J lost 4, with 20 bases in between. The germline V gene has CDR1 MNHNY and CDR2 SVGAGI (reference sequence). Sorting based on CD45RO/CCR7/CD25/CD127/CD95/CD27 separated CD4+ naive, central memory, regulatory and stem cell-like memory cells. The sample is drawn from a study of beta chain features in type 1 diabetes. What was sequenced were expressed TCRB transcripts, since all of the isolated RNA had been reverse transcribed. Around 4 million reads per sample were averaged for naive, central memory and regulatory samples. The table came from immunoSEQ multiplex PCR; TCRdb's copy has only in-frame clones and leaves some out. The data show roughly 400,000 clones, with over 8.5% seen just once and about 0.64% held by the top ten. Whole-study results and caveats: Patients with type 1 diabetes carried fewer insertions and had more deletions at their VDJ junctions. In every one of the four CD4+ subsets, TCRB CDR3s were moderately but significantly shorter in Type 1 diabetes patients. Although PCR might favor shorter templates, it would do so equally in patients and controls.

This TCR was recovered from a man aged 25 to 40 with type 1 diabetes. Source material: central memory CD4+ T cells from blood. The genes are TRBV6-6 and TRBJ2-7; maybe TRBD1 (5 bases). In nucleotides, the CDR3 is TGTGCCACCACGACAAGTCAGGGAAATTACGAGCAGTACTTC. Encoded protein: CATTTSQGNYEQYF.